The entry below gives a single TCR beta chain sequence along with its context. The sample originates from a study of T cells after yellow fever vaccination. By 5'RACE template switching, TCR cDNA was produced, with a universal primer site and UMIs added in the process. TCRdb reprocessed the 5' RACE reads via MiXCR and lists one record per CDR3 protein. The sample carries hundreds of thousands of distinct CDR3 sequences, 8.1% recorded once. Germline lookup yields CDR1 MNHNY and CDR2 SVGAGI (reference sequence). The CDR3 runs to 12 residues. Trimming removed 4 bases from V and 7 bases from J, with 10 bases in between.

Sequencing was performed on PBMCs, taken more than 35 days after the first yellow fever vaccination. The sequence was collected from a young man who received the YFV17D yellow fever vaccine. The chain carries TRBV6-6 and TRBJ1-2, with a weak D call TRBD1 (5 bases). The CDR3 coding sequence is TGTGCCAGCAGTTGGGGGGATGCTGGCTACACCTTC. The encoded protein is CASSWGDAGYTF.